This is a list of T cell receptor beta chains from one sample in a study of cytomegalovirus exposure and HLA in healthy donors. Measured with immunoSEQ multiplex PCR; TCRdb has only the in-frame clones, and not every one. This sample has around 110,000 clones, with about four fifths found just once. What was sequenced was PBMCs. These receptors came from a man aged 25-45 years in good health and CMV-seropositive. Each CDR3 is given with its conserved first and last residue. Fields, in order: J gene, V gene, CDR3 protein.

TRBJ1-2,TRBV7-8,CASSLAETGPPYGYTF
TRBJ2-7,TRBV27,CASSRTGLAESYEQYF
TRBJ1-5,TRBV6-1,CASSSRNQPQHF
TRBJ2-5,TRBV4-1,CASSRGRTQYF
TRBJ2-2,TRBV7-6,CASSLPGTSDTGELFF
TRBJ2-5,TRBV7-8,CASSPNSGFGETQYF
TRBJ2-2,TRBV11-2,CASSLGRTLRGTPGELFF
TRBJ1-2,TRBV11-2,CASSLDFWGYTF
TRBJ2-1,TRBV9,CASSVEGGPYNEQFF
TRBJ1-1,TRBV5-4,CASRPAFIASRKTEAFF
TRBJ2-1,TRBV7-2,CASSLAPGLAGEQFF
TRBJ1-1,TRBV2,CASGLKLDSIEAFF
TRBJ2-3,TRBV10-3,CAISEQATTDTQYF
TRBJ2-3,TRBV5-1,CASSLDPAADTQYF
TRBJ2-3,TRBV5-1,CASGIQGTGSGDTQYF
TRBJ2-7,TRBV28,CASRHGKEYEQYF
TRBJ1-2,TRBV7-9,CSSSLPQGSGYTF
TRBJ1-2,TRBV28,CASSFEGNYGYTF
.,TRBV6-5,CASRQGIASYEQYF
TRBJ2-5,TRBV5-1,CASSPGSRETQYF
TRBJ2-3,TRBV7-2,CASGGGTQADTQYF
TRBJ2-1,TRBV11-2,CASSGLAAYNEQFF
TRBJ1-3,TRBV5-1,CASTNQNTIYF
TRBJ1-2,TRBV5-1,CASSSGSGGDSLTF
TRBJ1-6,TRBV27,CASSYRQVNSPLHF
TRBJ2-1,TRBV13,CASSLWDSGEQFF
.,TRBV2,CASGQLLSYEQYF
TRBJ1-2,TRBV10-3,CAIRGAGTGDYGYTF
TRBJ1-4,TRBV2,CASSTLDRLSNEKLFF
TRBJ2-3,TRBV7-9,CSSSLGLEGPDTDTQYF
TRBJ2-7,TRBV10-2,CASSEAGTSYEQYF
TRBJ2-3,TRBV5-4,CASSLVAGVTDTQYF
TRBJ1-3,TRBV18,CASSPRTDRGFGNTIYF
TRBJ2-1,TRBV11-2,CASSRPGLSHYNEQFF
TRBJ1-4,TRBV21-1,CASSKALEGTGAEKLFF
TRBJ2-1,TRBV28,CASSHRDIAGLAYNEQFF
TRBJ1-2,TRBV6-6,CAGTPGGGAYGYTF
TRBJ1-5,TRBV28,CASSSGKWGQPQHF
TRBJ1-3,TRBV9,CASSLLTPSSGNTIYF
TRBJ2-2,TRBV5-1,CASSLEWGLDTGELFF
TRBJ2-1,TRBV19,CASSIDPDNIGLYNEQFF
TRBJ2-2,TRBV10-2,CASSESIASGGFGTGELFF
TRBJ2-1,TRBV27,CASSFGTTNEQFF
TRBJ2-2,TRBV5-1,CASSSGQGVIAGELFF
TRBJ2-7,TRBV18,CASSPRLAGGPYEQYF
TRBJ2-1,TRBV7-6,CASSLGGSNDNEQFF
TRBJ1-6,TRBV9,CASSVAQTGSPLHF
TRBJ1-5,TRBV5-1,CASSTGQGNQPQHF